This T cell receptor (beta chain) was retrieved from a study of vaccination effects on CD4 cells after COVID-19. Background on the study: Sampling occurred a median 72 days post second dose, range 14 to 241.

Here immunoSEQ multiplex PCR was the method, and the copy in TCRdb shows in-frame clones only, minus some. Of some 68,000 clones in the sample, around 81% were seen once. This clone was seen once. Its antigen is unidentified. This CDR3 region has 14 residues. Germline V gives CDR1 LGHNA, CDR2 YSLEER. V gave up 0 bases and J gave up 7 bases; unmatched junction bases: 2. The ViraFEST assay expanded antigen-specific CD4+ T cells with viral peptide pools before sequencing. A roughly ten-day culture period preceded the isolation of CD4+ T cells. BNT162b2 vaccine or mRNA-1273 vaccine was given to participants in two doses. Previously uninfected by SARS-CoV-2, the vaccine recipients also showed negative nucleocapsid antibodies. Roughly 2.1 million PBMC were seeded per well and grown in the presence of roughly 11 IU/ml IL-2 and around 9 ug/ml peptides.

V and J are TRBV4-3 and TRBJ2-1, with TRBD1 matching 8 bases. Sequencing was performed on CD4+ T cells from PBMCs cultured with HCoV-229E spike peptides, taken after COVID-19 vaccination. The origin of this receptor is a human donor who received a COVID-19 vaccine. CDR3: CASSQETGGNEQFF. In nucleotides, the CDR3 is TGCGCCAGCAGCCAAGAAACAGGGGGGAATGAGCAGTTCTTC.